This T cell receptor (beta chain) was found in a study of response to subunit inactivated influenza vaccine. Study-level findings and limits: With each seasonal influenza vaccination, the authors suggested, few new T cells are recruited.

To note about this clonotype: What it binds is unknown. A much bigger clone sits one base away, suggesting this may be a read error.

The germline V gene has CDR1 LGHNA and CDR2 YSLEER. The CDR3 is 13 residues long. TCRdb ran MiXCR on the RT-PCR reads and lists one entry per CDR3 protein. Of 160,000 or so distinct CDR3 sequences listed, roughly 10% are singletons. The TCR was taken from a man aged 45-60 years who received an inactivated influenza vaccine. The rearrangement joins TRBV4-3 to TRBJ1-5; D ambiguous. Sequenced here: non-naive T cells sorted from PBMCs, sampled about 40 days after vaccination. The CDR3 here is CATSQGQVSPQHF. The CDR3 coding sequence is TGCGCCACCAGCCAAGGCCAGGTTAGTCCCCAGCATTTT.